These T cell receptor beta chains were read from a single sample in a study of radiation and T cells in renal cell carcinoma. The repertoire was sequenced with immunoSEQ multiplex PCR; TCRdb's copy has only in-frame clones and lacks some. The data contain about 120,000 clones, around 81% of them singletons. The sequences come from blood, collected from a patient whose treatment included radiotherapy and nephrectomy. Receptor source: a man aged 50-60 years with renal cell carcinoma. CDR3s include the opening cysteine and the closing phenylalanine or tryptophan. The D gene is left open where the match is weak. Where a row states a size, it is once, few, many or the class of an expanded clone; other rows omit it.

j_call d_call clone_size v_call cdr3_aa cdr3_nt
TRBJ2-3 - few TRBV27 CASSPLKGTDTQYF TGTGCCAGCAGTCCCCTAAAGGGAACAGATACGCAGTATTTT
TRBJ2-5 - - TRBV7-7 CASSGPAGETQYF TGTGCTAGCAGCGGACCGGCGGGAGAGACCCAGTACTTC
TRBJ2-3 TRBD2 - TRBV5-6 CASRQSGSADTQYF TGTGCCAGCAGACAAAGCGGGAGTGCAGATACGCAGTATTTT
TRBJ2-7 - - TRBV2 CASSVSASYEQYF TGTGCCAGCAGTGTGTCAGCTTCCTACGAGCAGTACTTC
TRBJ2-5 TRBD2 - TRBV2 CASSEAWLAGGKETQYF TGTGCCAGCAGTGAAGCATGGCTAGCCGGGGGGAAAGAGACCCAGTACTTC
TRBJ1-6 - - TRBV19 CASSPRVRDSPLHF TGTGCCAGTAGCCCGCGGGTTCGTGATTCACCCCTCCACTTT
TRBJ2-2 - - TRBV11-1 CASSSQGGGELFF TGTGCCAGCAGCTCCCAGGGGGGCGGGGAGCTGTTTTTT
TRBJ2-7 - many TRBV6-5 CASTRQGGEQYF TGTGCCAGCACTCGCCAGGGAGGCGAGCAGTACTTC
TRBJ1-4 - - TRBV6-1 CASSGKTGRLRGRGEKLFF TGTGCCAGCAGTGGGAAGACCGGACGGCTACGGGGGAGGGGTGAAAAACTGTTTTTT
TRBJ1-3 - - TRBV30 CAWSVLGGTGNTIYF TGTGCCTGGAGTGTACTCGGGGGAACTGGAAACACCATATATTTT